These 24 T cell receptor beta chains share one sample of origin, sequenced in a study of Graves' ophthalmopathy and Graves' hyperthyroidism. As the template, RNA transcripts were used to amplify TCR beta CDR3 regions. Scientists carried out first-round RT-PCR using HTBI primers and then a second-round multiplex PCR. TCRdb re-derived calls from the multiplex PCR reads in MiXCR, one entry per CDR3 protein. The data hold hundreds of thousands of distinct CDR3 sequences, with around a fifth observed a single time. Specimen: peripheral blood. These receptors were collected from a young woman with stable Graves' hyperthyroidism. Some clones in this sample may be carry-over from other donors' samples.

This clonotype was seen many times. The V call is TRBV7-2, the J call TRBJ2-7, with D uncertain. The ends were cut back, 1 base at V and 3 bases at J, with 10 bases in the middle. Germline V lookup: CDR1 SGHTA, CDR2 FQGNSA. The CDR3 spans 14 residues. CDR3 nucleotide sequence: TGTGCCAGCAGCTTAGACCCAGGCGGCTACGAGCAGTACTTC. This translates into CASSLDPGGYEQYF.

A note on this clonotype: One base away lies a much larger clone, so this may be a sequencing read error. The chain combines TRBV2 with TRBJ1-1; D is perhaps TRBD1 (5 bases). V gave up 7 bases and J gave up 6 bases, with 6 bases separating them. The CDR3 is made up of 10 amino acids. Germline V gene sequence: CDR1 SNHLY, CDR2 FYNNEI. The CDR3 here is CASKGPEAFF. DNA of the CDR3: TGTGCCAGCAAGGGGCCTGAAGCTTTCTTT.

This clonotype appeared a single time. The genes are TRBV11-1 and TRBJ2-7, with 7 bases identical to TRBD1. Germline CDR1 and CDR2: SGHAT and FQDESV (reference sequence). This CDR3 is built from 16 residues. V lost 6 bases to trimming and J lost 3 bases; unmatched junction nucleotides: 14. CDR3 protein: CASSPKPYRGGYEQYF. In nucleotides, the CDR3 is TGTGCCAGCAGTCCCAAGCCGTACAGGGGCGGCTACGAGCAGTACTTC. Using reference TRBV11-1 and TRBJ2-7 for the parts outside the CDR3, the full variable domain is EAEVAQSPRYKITEKSQAVAFWCDPISGHATLYWYRQILGQGPELLVQFQDESVVDDSQLPKDRFSAERLKGVDSTLKIQPAELGDSAMYLCASSPKPYRGGYEQYFGPGTRLTVT.

In the case of this clonotype: Its ends do not fully match the called genes, so a read error is possible. V is TRBV28 and J is TRBJ2-5; D remains unclear. Germline lookup yields CDR1 MDHEN and CDR2 SYDVKM. This CDR3 has 13 amino acids. CDR3 in amino acids: CASSLPDKETRYF. The CDR3 DNA is TGTGCCAGCAGTTTACCAGATAAAGAGACCCGGTACTTC.

This clonotype has ten or more counts. The rearrangement links TRBV7-3 to TRBJ1-1, with a tentative D call TRBD1 (5 bases). The V end was cut by 2 bases, the J end by 5 bases, with 9 bases between. Per germline, CDR1 SGHTA and CDR2 FQGTGA. CDR3 length: 13 amino acids. CDR3 in DNA: TGTGCCAGCAGCTTACCGGGACTTACTGAAGCTTTCTTT. This sequence encodes CASSLPGLTEAFF.

This clonotype was seen a single time. The chain is built from TRBV9 and TRBJ2-5; D unresolved. This CDR3 has 14 residues. The V end lost 0 bases, the J end lost 5 bases, and 11 bases lay between the germline ends. The germline CDR1 and CDR2 sequences are SGDLS and YYNGEE. The CDR3 here is CASSVAGRWETQYF. CDR3 sequence (DNA): TGTGCCAGCAGCGTAGCTGGCAGATGGGAGACCCAGTACTTC.

Many counts were recorded for this clonotype. The chain employs TRBV27 and TRBJ1-5; TRBD1 matches at 10 bases. V shed 7 bases and J 7 bases; nucleotides not matched to a gene: 4. CDR3 length: 13 residues. Germline CDR1 MNHEY, CDR2 SMNVEV (reference sequence). CDR3 sequence (DNA): TGTGCCAGCACCGCGACAGGGGGCCAGCCCCAGCATTTT. Amino acids: CASTATGGQPQHF.

V is TRBV29-1 and J is TRBJ2-5; D gene ambiguous. The CDR3 runs 14 residues. Germline V gene data show CDR1 as SQVTM and CDR2 as ANQGSEA. The CDR3 protein is CSEPMSQPRETQYF. In nucleotides, the CDR3 is TGCAGTGAGCCTATGTCGCAGCCGAGAGAGACCCAGTACTTC.

Only a few counts were recorded for this clonotype. The rearrangement joins TRBV9 to TRBJ1-2, with 9 positions matching TRBD1. J was trimmed by 4 bases and V by 3 bases; bases with no gene match: 13. This CDR3 has 17 amino acids. Germline assignment: CDR1 SGDLS and CDR2 YYNGEE. The CDR3 DNA reads as TGTGCCAGCAGCGAAACCGAACAGGGGGCCTGGGTCTATGGCTACACCTTC. Residues: CASSETEQGAWVYGYTF.

This clonotype was seen at least ten times. The genes are TRBV11-2 and TRBJ1-5; 8 bases are shared with TRBD1. This CDR3 comprises 15 residues. CDR1 is SGHAT, CDR2 FQNNGV, per germline. The junction had 4 bases not matched to a gene; V was cut back by 6 bases and J by 0 bases. In nucleotides, the CDR3 is TGTGCCAGCAGTCAGACAGGGGTTAGCAATCAGCCCCAGCATTTT. This codes for CASSQTGVSNQPQHF.

This clonotype was found many times. The chain uses TRBV13 and TRBJ1-6, with 9 nucleotides matching TRBD1. The V and J ends lost 5 bases and 13 bases, in that order; junction bases with no gene match: 12. Germline CDR1 PRHDT, CDR2 FYEKMQ (reference sequence). The CDR3 sequence is 15 residues long. The CDR3 sequence: CASSRDRAKIAPLHF. The CDR3 coding sequence is TGTGCCAGCAGCCGGGACAGGGCGAAGATCGCGCCCCTCCACTTT. The variable domain in full, completed from reference TRBV13 and TRBJ1-6, reads AAGVIQSPRHLIKEKRETATLKCYPIPRHDTVYWYQQGPGQDPQFLISFYEKMQSDKGSIPDRFSAQQFSDYHSELNMSSLELGDSALYFCASSRDRAKIAPLHFGNGTRLTVT.

This clonotype showed up many times. The chain is built from TRBV6-5 and TRBJ2-5; D is possibly TRBD2 (6 bases). This CDR3 has 15 residues. The V end was cut by 2 bases, the J end by 5 bases, with 15 bases between. CDR1 and CDR2 (germline): MNHEY, SVGAGI. CDR3 in amino acids: CASSYGGAGTETQYF. Written as DNA, the CDR3 is TGTGCCAGCAGTTACGGTGGGGCAGGGACTGAGACCCAGTACTTC.

The chain uses TRBV12-3 or TRBV12-4 and TRBJ1-2, with D perhaps TRBD1 (6 bases). There are 13 residues in the CDR3. Trimming stripped 1 base from V and 8 bases from J, with 11 bases between. The CDR3 is CASSLGTAGGYTF. In DNA form, the CDR3 reads TGTGCCAGCAGTTTAGGGACAGCTGGGGGCTACACCTTC.

This clonotype was found many times. The rearrangement uses TRBV2 and TRBJ2-7, with a weak D call TRBD1 (5 bases). The ends were cut back, 7 bases at V and 2 bases at J, with 18 bases in the middle. The CDR3 runs 15 residues. Germline V lookup: CDR1 SNHLY, CDR2 FYNNEI. CDR3 nucleotides: TGTGCCAGCACCTTAAGGGGCAGGTCCACCTACGAGCAGTACTTC. Translating gives CASTLRGRSTYEQYF.

This clonotype was found many times. The chain recombines TRBV12-3 or TRBV12-4 with TRBJ2-5, with 7 bases matching TRBD2. V was clipped by 4 bases and J by 3 bases; unmatched bases: 11. The CDR3 sequence is 16 residues long. Here the CDR3 reads CASSSLFVAGEETQYF. CDR3 nucleotides: TGTGCCAGCAGTTCCCTGTTTGTGGCGGGAGAAGAGACCCAGTACTTC.

This clonotype was detected ten times or more. In nucleotides, the CDR3 is TGTGCCAGCAGTGAAAGGGTGGGCAGGAAGTACTATGGCTACACCTTC. This sequence encodes CASSERVGRKYYGYTF. The rearrangement joins TRBV2 to TRBJ1-2; D gene unclear. The CDR3 sequence is 16 residues long. Germline values: CDR1 SNHLY, CDR2 FYNNEI. V was clipped by 2 bases and J by 3 bases, with 16 bases between them. Full variable domain (outside the CDR3, taken from reference TRBV2 and TRBJ1-2): EPEVTQTPSHQVTQMGQEVILRCVPISNHLYFYWYRQILGQKVEFLVSFYNNEISEKSEIFDDQFSVERPDGSNFTLKIRSTKLEDSAMYFCASSERVGRKYYGYTFGSGTRLTVV.

Many counts were recorded for this clonotype. The chain joins TRBV6-5 to TRBJ2-7; D gene uncertain. Germline values: CDR1 MNHEY, CDR2 SVGAGI. This CDR3 is 14 amino acids long. The V end was cut by 2 bases, the J end by 2 bases, with 10 bases between. The CDR3 loop is CASSYETHPYEQYF. CDR3 in DNA: TGTGCCAGCAGTTACGAGACTCATCCCTACGAGCAGTACTTC.

Details on this clonotype: This may be a read error, as it is one base from a much larger clone. V and J are TRBV6-1 and TRBJ2-7, with D unresolved. V was pared by 1 base and J by 0 bases, with 13 bases between. Germline loops: CDR1 MNHNS, CDR2 SASEGT. This CDR3 comprises 16 residues. The CDR3 is CASSEGVVLSSYEQYF. In DNA form, the CDR3 reads TGTGCCAGCAGTGAAGGCGTCGTCTTGAGCTCCTACGAGCAGTACTTC.

This clonotype occurred many times. V gene TRBV28 combines with J gene TRBJ2-2, with D perhaps TRBD1 or TRBD2 (5 bases each). CDR1 is MDHEN, CDR2 SYDVKM, per germline. V lost 10 bases and J 0 bases, leaving 15 bases between the germline ends. There are 15 residues in the CDR3. This chain's CDR3 is CATGTLDTNTGELFF. As DNA, the CDR3 is TGTGCCACCGGGACCCTGGATACGAACACCGGGGAGCTGTTTTTT.

The sample holds many counts of this clonotype. This chain joins TRBV9 and TRBJ1-6; D possibly corresponds to TRBD1 (5 bases). The CDR3 consists of 17 residues. V was shortened by 0 bases and J by 10 bases, with 20 bases between the two germline ends. Per the germline V gene, CDR1 is SGDLS and CDR2 is YYNGEE. Here the CDR3 reads CASSVGGEPLEGSPLHF. DNA for the CDR3: TGTGCCAGCAGCGTAGGGGGCGAACCCCTCGAGGGATCACCCCTCCACTTT.

The chain links TRBV10-3 to TRBJ2-5; the match to TRBD2 covers 7 bases. J lost 2 bases, V lost 9 bases, and 12 bases had no gene match. Germline CDR1 is ENHRY and CDR2 is SYGVKD. The length of the CDR3 is 15 residues. The CDR3 region is CAINHWGGPQETQYF. The CDR3 DNA reads as TGTGCCATAAATCACTGGGGGGGTCCACAAGAGACCCAGTACTTC.

This clonotype showed up many times. The chain carries TRBV2 and TRBJ1-5, with D hard to call. This CDR3 is 16 amino acids long. CDR1 SNHLY and CDR2 FYNNEI come from the germline V gene. V was pared by 6 bases and J by 5 bases, with 20 bases between. The CDR3 bases are TGTGCCAGCAGCACCCAGGTGTTGCGACGGTATCAGCCCCAGCATTTT. Amino acid sequence: CASSTQVLRRYQPQHF.

This clonotype was counted many times. The rearrangement uses TRBV20-1 and TRBJ1-1, with D tentatively TRBD1 (5 bases). CDR1 and CDR2 (germline): DFQATT, SNEGSKA (reference sequence). Trimming pared 0 bases from V and 5 bases from J, leaving 13 bases between. The CDR3 totals 14 residues. The CDR3 is CSARDFKGSTEAFF. Here the CDR3 DNA reads TGCAGTGCTAGAGATTTTAAGGGGAGTACTGAAGCTTTCTTT.

This clonotype appeared a few times. The V and J genes are TRBV20-1 and TRBJ1-1, with D unresolved. V lost 5 bases, J lost 0 bases, and 13 bases lay in between. This CDR3 is 14 amino acids long. Germline assignment: CDR1 DFQATT and CDR2 SNEGSKA (reference sequence). As DNA, the CDR3 is TGCAGTGCTCCCCCCCCGGGGTTGAACACTGAAGCTTTCTTT. It encodes CSAPPPGLNTEAFF.